The 29 T cell receptor beta chains below all came from one sample that was sequenced in a study of blood T cell repertoires in COVID-19 (TCRdb year 2020). The library came from the immunoSEQ multiplex PCR assay. This is the immuneACCESS table as TCRdb keeps it, with only in-frame sequences that have V and J called. A part of the clones is gone; compared with another copy, unresolved V genes explain less than half, and the rest is unexplained. In this sample the table shows fewer than 250,000 clones, about 80% of which occur a single time. The top ten hold approximately 4% of the sample. The sample was PBMCs or T cells enriched from blood (not recorded which). These receptors came from a woman in her thirties or forties who had been exposed to COVID-19.

This chain connects TRBV18 to TRBJ1-5, with D maybe TRBD1 (5 bases). Germline V gene lookup returns CDR1 KGHSH and CDR2 LQKENI. V was shortened by 0 bases and J by 7 bases, with 10 bases between the two germline ends. The CDR3 sequence is 14 residues long. The CDR3 DNA follows: TGTGCCAGCTCACCACCAGGGGCGGGGCAGCCCCAGCATTTT. Translation: CASSPPGAGQPQHF.

The chain couples TRBV4-2 to TRBJ2-5; 7 nucleotides line up with TRBD1. The CDR3 spans 16 residues. In germline, CDR1 is LGHNA, CDR2 YNFKEQ. V lost 0 bases, J lost 5 bases, and 9 bases stayed unmatched. CDR3 nucleotide sequence: TGTGCCAGCAGCCAAGAGATCAGGGGGTTGGAGGAGACCCAGTACTTC. As protein: CASSQEIRGLEETQYF.

CDR3 bases: TGTGCCAGCTCACCACTTAATCGCGGGGTTTACAATGAGCAGTTCTTC. Amino acid sequence: CASSPLNRGVYNEQFF. The chain carries TRBV18 and TRBJ2-1; tentative D call: TRBD2 (6 bases). This CDR3 is built from 16 residues. V shed 1 base and J shed 4 bases, with 14 bases lying between them. Looked up from germline, CDR1 is KGHSH and CDR2 is LQKENI.

This chain joins TRBV5-1 and TRBJ2-7; D remains unclear. V lost 2 bases to trimming and J lost 0 bases, with 6 bases between them. The CDR3 is 13 amino acids. CDR1 SGHRS and CDR2 YFSETQ come from the germline V gene. The CDR3 is CASSFWSSYEQYF. The CDR3 DNA reads TGCGCCAGCAGCTTCTGGAGCTCCTACGAGCAGTACTTC.

The rearrangement joins TRBV5-8 to TRBJ1-5, with TRBD1 identical over 11 bases. CDR1 is SGHTS, CDR2 YDEGEE, per germline. With 9 bases clipped from V and 3 bases from J, the junction kept 11 bases outside the gene matches. CDR3 size: 16 residues. Here the CDR3 DNA reads TGTGCCACCGTCCTCGGGACAGGGGGGAACAATCAGCCCCAGCATTTT. This translates into CATVLGTGGNNQPQHF.

This sequence joins TRBV19 and TRBJ2-3; weak D call: TRBD2 (6 bases). V lost 4 bases and J lost 2, with 13 bases in between. Germline lookup yields CDR1 LNHDA and CDR2 SQIVND (reference sequence). The CDR3 totals 15 residues. CDR3 DNA: TGTGCCAGTAGTAGAGGCGGGGACCTCACAGATACGCAGTATTTT. Protein: CASSRGGDLTDTQYF.

CDR3 nucleotides: TGTGCCTGGAGCCCCTTGACAGGGGGTCAGCCCCAGCATTTT. This sequence encodes CAWSPLTGGQPQHF. V is TRBV30 and J is TRBJ1-5, with TRBD1 matching 9 bases. J lost 6 bases, V lost 3 bases, and 6 bases had no gene match. Germline loops: CDR1 GTSNPN, CDR2 SVGIG (reference sequence). The CDR3 contains 14 residues.

This rearrangement joins TRBV10-3 to TRBJ1-5; unclear D gene. V dropped 6 bases and J dropped 2 bases, with 11 bases sitting between them. The CDR3 is 14 amino acids. Germline CDR1 and CDR2: ENHRY and SYGVKD. This CDR3 is CAISAGPRNQPQHF. CDR3 DNA: TGTGCCATCAGCGCCGGTCCGCGCAATCAGCCCCAGCATTTT.

V and J are TRBV12-3 or TRBV12-4 and TRBJ2-2; 7 bases fit TRBD1. J gave up 6 bases and V 6 bases, and 4 bases lay outside the gene matches. This CDR3 region has 13 residues. The CDR3, as DNA: TGTGCCAGCAGCCAAGGACAGGCCGGGGAGCTGTTTTTT. Protein sequence: CASSQGQAGELFF.

This clone was counted only a few times. The rearrangement uses TRBV15 and TRBJ2-1; 7 bases line up with TRBD1. The germline CDR1 and CDR2 sequences are LNHNV and YYDKDF (reference sequence). This CDR3 region has 15 residues. V dropped 3 bases and J dropped 1; count of bases not matched to a gene: 3. CDR3 in amino acids: CATSSQTGSYNEQFF. The CDR3 coding sequence is TGTGCCACCAGCAGCCAGACAGGGTCCTACAATGAGCAGTTCTTC.

The chain couples TRBV5-1 to TRBJ1-5; no clear D. V was clipped by 7 bases and J by 4 bases, with 18 bases between them. In germline, CDR1 is SGHRS, CDR2 YFSETQ. This CDR3 comprises 15 residues. The CDR3 is CASREGPVVNQPQHF. The DNA of the CDR3 is TGCGCCAGCCGGGAAGGGCCGGTGGTGAATCAGCCCCAGCATTTT.

In its sample, this clone was seen once. Other DNA sequences in this sample translate to the same CDR3. The chain couples TRBV19 to TRBJ1-4; D gene ambiguous. This CDR3 region has 12 residues. Trimming removed 5 bases at V and 8 bases at J, with 9 bases between. Germline values: CDR1 LNHDA, CDR2 SQIVND (reference sequence). The CDR3 DNA reads TGTGCCAGTAGTCCCCCCTTGGAAAAACTGTTTTTT. Its protein product is CASSPPLEKLFF.

The rearrangement uses TRBV9 and TRBJ1-4, with unresolved D. Trimming took 8 bases from V and 4 from J, leaving 15 bases between them. The CDR3 extends over 14 amino acids. Germline assignment: CDR1 SGDLS and CDR2 YYNGEE. The CDR3 protein is CASSVGTNNEKLFF. For the CDR3, the DNA is TGTGCCAGTTCTGTGGGCACAAATAATGAAAAACTGTTTTTT.

This clone was detected ten times or more. The chain uses TRBV12-5 and TRBJ2-7, with a weak D call TRBD2 (6 bases). Trimming took off 1 base at V and 4 bases at J, with 8 bases between the two ends. Germline-derived CDR1 and CDR2 are LGHNT and FRNRAP. The CDR3 is 13 amino acids. The CDR3 sequence: CASGLARGYEQYF. In nucleotides, the CDR3 is TGTGCTAGTGGTTTGGCCCGGGGGTACGAGCAGTACTTC.

This rearrangement joins TRBV3-1 (or the pseudogene TRBV3-2) to TRBJ2-7, with D possibly matching TRBD2 (6 bases). V was clipped by 4 bases and J by 3 bases, with 22 bases between them. The CDR3 length is 17 residues. Per germline, CDR1 LGHDT and CDR2 YNNKEL (reference sequence). Written as DNA, the CDR3 is TGTGCCAGCAGCCCCACTTCGCCTTTCGGGACTCACTACGAGCAGTACTTC. Residues: CASSPTSPFGTHYEQYF.

This chain connects TRBV5-1 to TRBJ2-7; 8 bases are shared with TRBD1. V gave up 7 bases and J gave up 3 bases; unmatched junction bases: 12. Germline-derived CDR1 and CDR2 are SGHRS and YFSETQ. This CDR3 comprises 15 residues. The CDR3 nucleotides are TGCGCCAGCGGCCTCTCGGGACAGGCCTTCTACGAGCAGTACTTC. Translated: CASGLSGQAFYEQYF.

The rearrangement uses TRBV3-1 (or the pseudogene TRBV3-2) and TRBJ2-1; D gene uncertain. The CDR3 has 11 residues. In germline, CDR1 is LGHDT, CDR2 YNNKEL (reference sequence). V lost 8 bases, J lost 4 bases, and 6 bases lay in between. CDR3 bases: TGTGCCAGCGTGGCATACAATGAGCAGTTCTTC. Translated, it gives CASVAYNEQFF.

The gene calls are TRBV6-5 and TRBJ1-1; D is uncertain. V lost 0 bases to trimming and J lost 5 bases, with 7 bases between them. This CDR3 spans 13 amino acids. Germline lookup yields CDR1 MNHEY and CDR2 SVGAGI. CDR3 in amino acids: CASSYSGQTEAFF. The CDR3 nucleotides read TGTGCCAGCAGTTACTCTGGGCAAACTGAAGCTTTCTTT.

The chain carries TRBV7-9 and TRBJ2-2, with TRBD2 identical over 9 bases. The germline V gene has CDR1 SEHNR and CDR2 FQNEAQ (reference sequence). The CDR3 runs 17 residues. V lost 1 base, J lost 7 bases, and 10 bases stayed unmatched. CDR3 protein: CASSLGVASGDGGELFF. As DNA, the CDR3 is TGTGCCAGCAGCTTAGGAGTGGCTAGCGGGGATGGCGGGGAGCTGTTTTTT. Complete variable domain (other parts from reference TRBV7-9 and TRBJ2-2): DTGVSQNPRHKITKRGQNVTFRCDPISEHNRLYWYRQTLGQGPEFLTYFQNEAQLEKSRLLSDRFSAERPKGSFSTLEIQRTEQGDSAMYLCASSLGVASGDGGELFFGEGSRLTVL.

The V and J genes are TRBV9 and TRBJ1-1; 12 nucleotides agree with TRBD1. Per the germline V gene, CDR1 is SGDLS and CDR2 is YYNGEE. Trimming removed 0 bases from V and 3 bases from J; junction bases left unmatched: 9. The CDR3 totals 18 residues. CDR3 in DNA: TGTGCCAGCAGCGTAGAGGGACAGGGGGCAAGGAGTGACACTGAAGCTTTCTTT. This codes for CASSVEGQGARSDTEAFF.

This sequence joins TRBV29-1 and TRBJ2-3; possibly TRBD2 for D (5 bases). The CDR3 length is 13 residues. Between the trimmed V and J ends, which lost 4 bases and 0 bases, there was a span of 8 bases. CDR1 and CDR2 (germline): SQVTM, ANQGSEA. For the CDR3, the DNA is TGCAGCGTTGTAGAGCGGAGCACAGATACGCAGTATTTT. Translation: CSVVERSTDTQYF.

The rearrangement joins TRBV18 to TRBJ2-3; unclear D gene. Germline CDR1 reads KGHSH; CDR2 reads LQKENI. The germline V and J ends were trimmed by 3 bases and 5 bases, with 12 bases remaining between them. CDR3 length: 14 residues. In DNA form, the CDR3 reads TGTGCCAGCTCACCTGGTCTAGGTGAAGATACGCAGTATTTT. This codes for CASSPGLGEDTQYF.

The genes are TRBV27 and TRBJ1-5, with 7 bases matching TRBD1. In germline, CDR1 is MNHEY, CDR2 SMNVEV (reference sequence). Unmatched junction bases numbered 11, after V lost 4 bases and J lost 5 bases. The CDR3 is 16 residues long. This chain's CDR3 is CASSSSPKGAYQPQHF. In nucleotides, the CDR3 is TGTGCCAGCAGTTCCTCCCCCAAGGGGGCCTATCAGCCCCAGCATTTT.

The chain uses TRBV3-1 (or the pseudogene TRBV3-2) and TRBJ1-2, with D unresolved. There are 14 residues in the CDR3. V lost 1 base and J lost 3, with 9 bases in between. Per the germline V gene, CDR1 is LGHDT and CDR2 is YNNKEL (reference sequence). Written as DNA, the CDR3 is TGTGCCAGCAGCCAAGGAGACATCTACTATGGCTACACCTTC. This codes for CASSQGDIYYGYTF.

The chain recombines TRBV18 with TRBJ1-2, with D uncertain. The germline V gene encodes CDR1 KGHSH and CDR2 LQKENI. Trimming took 3 bases from V and 8 from J, leaving 13 bases between them. This CDR3 has 13 residues. For the CDR3, the DNA is TGTGCCAGCTCACCCGGTGTAACTCGCGGCTACACCTTC. It yields the protein CASSPGVTRGYTF.

This clone was counted only a few times. The chain carries TRBV6-5 and TRBJ1-5, with D maybe TRBD1 (5 bases). From germline, CDR1 is MNHEY and CDR2 SVGAGI. The CDR3 is made up of 15 amino acids. Trimming shortened V by 6 bases and J by 0 bases, and 12 bases separated the two germline ends. The CDR3 region has the DNA TGTGCCAGCAGGAGGGGAGGCCCTAGCAATCAGCCCCAGCATTTT. Its protein is CASRRGGPSNQPQHF.

The chain links TRBV6-5 to TRBJ1-2; 10 bases are a match to TRBD1. The length of the CDR3 is 16 residues. Germline CDR1 reads MNHEY; CDR2 reads SVGAGI. Trimming at V came to 4 bases and at J to 3 bases, leaving 8 bases not matched to a gene. CDR3 DNA: TGTGCCAGCAGTTCACTTGGACAGGGGGGACACTATGGCTACACCTTC. Translated, it gives CASSSLGQGGHYGYTF.

This clone was counted between two and nine times. This chain connects TRBV6-6 to TRBJ2-6, with a weak D call TRBD1 (8 bases). This CDR3 comprises 17 residues. V was clipped by 6 bases and J by 0 bases, with 15 bases between them. Germline V CDR1 and CDR2: MNHNY, SVGAGI (reference sequence). CDR3 coding DNA: TGTGCCAGCAGACGAACAGGGGGGGTCTCTGGGGCCAACGTCCTGACTTTC. Amino acids: CASRRTGGVSGANVLTF.

The gene calls are TRBV30 and TRBJ2-5; D unclear. V was clipped by 0 bases and J by 2 bases, with 13 bases between them. The CDR3 runs to 15 residues. The germline CDR1 and CDR2 sequences are GTSNPN and SVGIG (reference sequence). CDR3 sequence: CAWSVGYRNQETQYF. The CDR3 DNA reads TGTGCCTGGAGTGTCGGTTATCGTAATCAAGAGACCCAGTACTTC.